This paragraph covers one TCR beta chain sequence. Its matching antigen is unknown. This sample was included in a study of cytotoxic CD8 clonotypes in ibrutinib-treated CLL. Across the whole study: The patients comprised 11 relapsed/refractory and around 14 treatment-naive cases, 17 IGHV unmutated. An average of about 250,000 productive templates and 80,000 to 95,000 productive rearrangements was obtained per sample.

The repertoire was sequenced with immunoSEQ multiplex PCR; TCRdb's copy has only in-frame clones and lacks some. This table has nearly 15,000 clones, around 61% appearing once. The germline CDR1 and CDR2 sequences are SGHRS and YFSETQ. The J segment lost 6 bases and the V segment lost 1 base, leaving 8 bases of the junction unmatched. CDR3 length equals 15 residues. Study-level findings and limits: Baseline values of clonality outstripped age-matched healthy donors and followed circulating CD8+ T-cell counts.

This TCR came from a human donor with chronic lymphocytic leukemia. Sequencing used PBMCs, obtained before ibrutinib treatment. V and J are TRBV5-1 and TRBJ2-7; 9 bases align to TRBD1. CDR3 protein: CASSLLRDREREQYF. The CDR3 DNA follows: TGCGCCAGCAGCTTGCTGCGGGACAGGGAGCGCGAGCAGTACTTC.